A selection of T cell receptor beta chains follows, all from one sample in a study of T cell responses to AZD1222 COVID-19 vaccine. Clones were sequenced by immunoSEQ multiplex PCR, and TCRdb holds only the in-frame ones, with some missing. The sample lists about 150,000 clones; about 89% were seen once. Sequenced here: peripheral blood, sampled on day 0 of AZD1222 vaccination. The receptor source for this set is an adult in good health. Each CDR3 is given with its conserved first and last residue. A D gene is named only where the DNA matches it firmly. The size field is filled for only some rows; it gives once, few, many or a size class.

once,13,TRBJ2-3,-,TRBV24-1,CATSELRTDTQYF,TGTGCCACCAGTGAGCTACGCACAGATACGCAGTATTTT
-,12,TRBJ1-2,-,TRBV28,CASSYKNYGYTF,TGTGCCAGCAGCTACAAGAACTATGGCTACACCTTC
-,14,TRBJ1-4,-,TRBV2,CASAYTATNEKLFF,TGTGCCAGCGCTTACACTGCAACTAATGAAAAACTGTTTTTT
-,16,TRBJ2-3,TRBD2,TRBV11-3,CASSFVYGRGTDTQYF,TGTGCCAGCAGCTTCGTGTACGGGAGGGGCACAGATACGCAGTATTTT
-,17,TRBJ1-6,-,TRBV7-6,CASSLSPEGSYNSPLHF,TGTGCCAGCAGCTTATCCCCAGAGGGCTCCTATAATTCACCCCTCCACTTT
-,16,TRBJ2-1,-,TRBV14,CASSQDWPAKGNEQFF,TGTGCCAGCAGCCAAGATTGGCCTGCAAAAGGCAATGAGCAGTTCTTC
-,15,TRBJ2-1,-,TRBV11-2,CASSLTSRYYNEQFF,TGTGCCAGCAGCTTAACTAGCAGATACTACAATGAGCAGTTCTTC
-,14,TRBJ2-7,-,TRBV7-8,CASSPRQGTHEQYF,TGTGCCAGCAGCCCCAGGCAGGGGACCCACGAGCAGTACTTC
-,16,TRBJ1-6,-,TRBV6-1,CASSEVWGLGNSPLHF,TGTGCCAGCAGTGAAGTTTGGGGGCTCGGTAATTCACCCCTCCACTTT
-,15,TRBJ2-5,-,TRBV7-2,CASSLARASLETQYF,TGTGCCAGCAGCTTAGCGAGGGCTAGTCTAGAGACCCAGTACTTC
-,14,TRBJ2-7,TRBD2,TRBV11-2,CASSPTSGSSSQYF,TGTGCCAGCAGCCCGACTAGCGGGAGTAGTTCGCAGTACTTC
-,16,TRBJ1-3,TRBD1,TRBV5-4,CASSSPGQSSGNTIYF,TGTGCCAGCAGCTCACCGGGACAGAGCTCTGGAAACACCATATATTTT
-,15,TRBJ1-6,-,TRBV6-5,CASSYGGLHNSPLHF,TGTGCCAGCAGTTACGGGGGCCTCCATAATTCACCCCTCCACTTT
once,14,TRBJ1-5,TRBD1,TRBV6-5,CASTRQGISQPQHF,TGTGCCAGCACTAGACAGGGAATAAGTCAGCCCCAGCATTTT
-,14,TRBJ1-5,-,TRBV4-1,CASSQDRGHQPQHF,TGCGCCAGCAGCCAAGACAGGGGACATCAGCCCCAGCATTTT
-,15,TRBJ1-2,-,TRBV19,CASSIWDTTNYGYTF,TGTGCCAGTAGTATCTGGGACACTACTAACTATGGCTACACCTTC
once,13,TRBJ1-5,-,TRBV2,CASTTEFNQPQHF,TGTGCCAGCACGACAGAGTTCAATCAGCCCCAGCATTTT
-,14,TRBJ1-3,-,TRBV7-2,CASSLVGEIDTIYF,TGTGCCAGCAGCTTAGTCGGGGAGATAGACACCATATATTTT
-,14,TRBJ2-1,-,TRBV6-5,CASSSPRGVDEQFF,TGTGCCAGCAGCTCCCCCAGGGGTGTGGATGAGCAGTTCTTC
-,14,TRBJ2-7,TRBD2,TRBV3-1/TRBV3-2,CASTSTSGNHEQYF,TGTGCCAGCACCTCGACTAGCGGAAACCACGAGCAGTACTTC
-,13,TRBJ2-3,-,TRBV19,CASSIVVADTQYF,TGTGCCAGTAGTATAGTGGTAGCAGATACGCAGTATTTT
-,13,TRBJ1-2,-,TRBV28,CASSPRGPKIKTF,TGTGCCAGCAGTCCACGGGGCCCCAAGATAAAGACCTTC
once,14,TRBJ2-7,TRBD1,TRBV7-8,CASSSTGQTYEQYF,TGTGCCAGCAGTTCGACGGGACAGACTTACGAGCAGTACTTC
-,13,TRBJ2-7,-,TRBV7-2,CASSPTPSYEQYF,TGTGCCAGCAGTCCTACACCCTCCTACGAGCAGTACTTC
-,14,TRBJ1-2,TRBD1,TRBV11-3,CASSTRDRLYGYTF,TGTGCCAGCAGCACCCGGGACAGACTCTATGGCTACACCTTC
-,16,TRBJ2-1,-,TRBV19,CASKSTIAVFYNEQFF,TGTGCCAGTAAGTCGACTATAGCGGTCTTTTACAATGAGCAGTTCTTC
once,17,TRBJ2-1,TRBD2,TRBV19,CASSMGRLAGDPNEQFF,TGTGCCAGTAGTATGGGCCGACTAGCGGGAGACCCCAATGAGCAGTTCTTC
-,15,TRBJ1-1,-,TRBV7-9,CASSPPGLSNTEAFF,TGTGCCAGCAGCCCACCGGGACTCTCGAACACTGAAGCTTTCTTT
-,13,TRBJ1-1,-,TRBV18,CASSPRASTEAFF,TGTGCCAGCTCACCACGGGCCAGTACGGAAGCTTTCTTT
-,15,TRBJ2-5,TRBD1,TRBV6-5,CASSPQSGQGQTQYF,TGTGCCAGCAGTCCCCAATCAGGACAGGGGCAGACCCAGTACTTC
few,14,TRBJ1-5,-,TRBV6-2/TRBV6-3,CASSLSTGNQPQHF,TGTGCCAGCAGTTTATCGACAGGCAATCAGCCCCAGCATTTT
-,19,TRBJ2-1,TRBD2,TRBV7-3,CASSLFGTSGAGSYNEQFF,TGTGCCAGCAGCTTATTTGGAACTAGCGGGGCGGGCTCCTACAATGAGCAGTTCTTC
-,18,TRBJ2-1,TRBD2,TRBV2,CASTRSLSGTSGSNEQFF,TGTGCCAGCACACGATCATTGTCCGGGACTAGCGGGAGCAATGAGCAGTTCTTC
-,13,TRBJ1-4,-,TRBV5-4,CASSWATNEKLFF,TGTGCCAGCAGCTGGGCAACTAATGAAAAACTGTTTTTT
-,16,TRBJ1-3,-,TRBV27,CASSKQGILSGNTIYF,TGTGCCAGCAGCAAACAGGGTATCCTATCTGGAAACACCATATATTTT
-,16,TRBJ2-3,TRBD2,TRBV3-1/TRBV3-2,CASSRRVSGSADTQYF,TGTGCCAGCAGCCGACGGGTTAGCGGGAGTGCAGATACGCAGTATTTT
-,13,TRBJ1-1,-,TRBV30,CAWSVGGNTEAFF,TGTGCCTGGAGTGTGGGGGGGAACACTGAAGCTTTCTTT
-,15,TRBJ2-1,TRBD2,TRBV5-5,CASSLMRREVNEQFF,TGTGCCAGCAGCTTGATGAGGCGGGAGGTTAATGAGCAGTTCTTC
-,13,TRBJ2-2,-,TRBV10-1,CASEGQNTGELFF,TGCGCCAGCGAGGGGCAGAACACCGGGGAGCTGTTTTTT
-,15,TRBJ1-5,-,TRBV4-3,CASSQGGGGRQPQHF,TGCGCCAGCAGCCAAGGGGGGGGCGGGCGACAGCCCCAGCATTTT
-,13,TRBJ2-7,-,TRBV19,CASNNGGGNGQYF,TGTGCCAGTAACAATGGAGGGGGTAACGGGCAGTACTTC
-,16,TRBJ2-1,-,TRBV19,CASSKESLSSYNEQFF,TGTGCCAGTAGTAAGGAATCCCTGAGCTCCTACAATGAGCAGTTCTTC
-,16,TRBJ2-7,TRBD1,TRBV7-8,CASSLPPGTGNSEQYF,TGTGCCAGCAGTCTTCCCCCCGGGACAGGGAACTCCGAGCAGTACTTC
-,18,TRBJ1-5,-,TRBV6-2/TRBV6-3,CASSYSAFRGRSNQPQHF,TGTGCCAGCAGTTACTCGGCGTTTAGGGGTCGGAGCAATCAGCCCCAGCATTTT
-,17,TRBJ1-6,TRBD1,TRBV27,CASSFRDRGIYNSPLHF,TGTGCCAGCAGTTTCCGGGACAGGGGCATCTATAATTCACCCCTCCACTTT
-,18,TRBJ1-1,-,TRBV30,CAWSGVDAGPPPHTEAFF,TGTGCCTGGAGTGGGGTTGACGCAGGCCCCCCACCCCACACTGAAGCTTTCTTT
few,10,TRBJ2-7,-,TRBV5-6,CASSFYEQYF,TGTGCCAGCAGCTTCTACGAGCAGTACTTC
once,14,TRBJ1-2,-,TRBV6-2/TRBV6-3,CASSYSPEVDGYTF,TGTGCCAGCAGTTACTCACCTGAAGTCGATGGCTACACCTTC
-,13,TRBJ1-1,TRBD1,TRBV18,CASSPDRVTEAFF,TGTGCCAGCTCACCTGACAGGGTTACTGAAGCTTTCTTT
-,13,TRBJ2-7,-,TRBV3-1/TRBV3-2,CASSHRQAYEQYF,TGTGCCAGCAGCCACAGACAGGCCTACGAGCAGTACTTC
-,17,TRBJ2-7,-,TRBV28,CASYGERDKLDPYEQYF,TGTGCCAGCTACGGAGAGAGAGATAAGTTGGATCCCTACGAGCAGTACTTC
-,13,TRBJ1-2,-,TRBV7-9,CASSSYTGYGYTF,TGTGCCAGCAGCTCATATACAGGGTATGGCTACACCTTC
-,14,TRBJ2-7,-,TRBV28,CASKVGGSSYEQYF,TGTGCCAGCAAAGTTGGGGGGAGCTCCTACGAGCAGTACTTC
-,15,TRBJ1-1,-,TRBV11-2,CASSLAGTTNSEAFF,TGTGCCAGCAGCCTCGCCGGGACAACCAACAGTGAAGCTTTCTTT
once,14,TRBJ2-4,TRBD1,TRBV28,CATSRGTGRPIQYF,TGTGCCACATCTCGGGGGACAGGCCGCCCCATTCAGTACTTC